This T cell receptor (beta chain) derives from a study of beta chain features in type 1 diabetes. Turning to the study itself: In age, gender and cell yields, patients were similar to healthy donors.

With regard to this clone: Antigen: not known.

Study results and limitations: Shorter TCRB CDR3s, moderately but significantly so, were found in Type 1 diabetes patients in all four CD4+ subsets. Among patients, naive, central memory and Treg TCRB repertoires appeared more similar than among healthy donors.

Sequenced material consisted of expressed TCRB transcripts (all of the isolated RNA was reverse transcribed). Here immunoSEQ multiplex PCR was the method, and the copy in TCRdb shows in-frame clones only, minus some. The data hold about 300,000 clones, with less than 15% observed a single time. V trimming: 0 bases; J trimming: 7 bases; junction bases outside the gene matches: 9. The CDR3 has 16 amino acids. The germline gives CDR1 KGHSH, CDR2 LQKENI. A CD45RO/CCR7/CD25/CD127/CD95/CD27 panel sorted naive, central memory, regulatory and stem cell-like memory CD4+ cells. Every sorted population was more than 95% pure.

The chain has TRBV18 and TRBJ2-1; 7 nucleotides agree with TRBD2. This TCR came from a woman aged 18-29 years with type 1 diabetes. Sequencing input: naive CD4+ T cells from blood. This CDR3 is CASSPPGTGGWNEQFF. The CDR3 DNA sequence: TGTGCCAGCTCACCACCCGGGACGGGAGGCTGGAATGAGCAGTTCTTC. Complete variable domain (other parts from reference TRBV18 and TRBJ2-1): NAGVMQNPRHLVRRRGQEARLRCSPMKGHSHVYWYRQLPEEGLKFMVYLQKENIIDESGMPKERFSAEFPKEGPSILRIQQVVRGDSAAYFCASSPPGTGGWNEQFFGPGTRLTVL.